The next 3 T cell receptor beta chains were all read from a single sample in a study of cytomegalovirus exposure and HLA in healthy donors. The table came from immunoSEQ multiplex PCR; TCRdb's copy has only in-frame clones and leaves some out. The table has approximately 41,000 clones, 90% to 95% seen once. Specimen: PBMCs. The source is a man between 18 and 35 years old in good health and CMV-seronegative.

This clone was observed a single time. This chain uses TRBV28 with TRBJ2-4; tentatively, D is TRBD1 (6 bases). The CDR3 loop spans 13 amino acids. Per the germline V gene, CDR1 is MDHEN and CDR2 is SYDVKM. Trimming took 7 bases from V and 6 from J, leaving 13 bases between them. The CDR3 loop is CASMSGQPNIQYF. DNA for the CDR3: TGTGCCAGCATGAGCGGACAGCCAAACATTCAGTACTTC.

The chain links TRBV19 to TRBJ2-5, with 12 positions matching TRBD2. Germline assignment: CDR1 LNHDA and CDR2 SQIVND (reference sequence). There are 15 residues in the CDR3. The V and J ends lost 5 bases and 4 bases, in that order; junction bases with no gene match: 5. CDR3 protein: CASSPPGLAGETQYF. Written as DNA, the CDR3 is TGTGCCAGTAGTCCTCCGGGACTAGCGGGAGAGACCCAGTACTTC. The whole variable domain, remainder taken from reference TRBV19 and TRBJ2-5, is DGGITQSPKYLFRKEGQNVTLSCEQNLNHDAMYWYRQDPGQGLRLIYYSQIVNDFQKGDIAEGYSVSREKKESFPLTVTSAQKNPTAFYLCASSPPGLAGETQYFGPGTRLLVL.

This sequence joins TRBV28 and TRBJ2-3; 10 bases line up with TRBD2. Trimming took 3 bases from V and 6 from J; bases not matched to a gene: 6. There are 15 residues in the CDR3. Germline CDR1 MDHEN, CDR2 SYDVKM. The chain's CDR3 is CASSLAGAGGDTQYF. In DNA, the CDR3 is TGTGCCAGCAGTTTGGCGGGAGCGGGGGGGGATACGCAGTATTTT.